What follows are 9 T cell receptor beta chains derived from one specimen sequenced in a study of cytomegalovirus exposure and HLA in healthy donors. Repertoires were generated with immunoSEQ multiplex PCR, while TCRdb's copy carries only in-frame clones and drops some. The sample includes approximately 300,000 clones, approximately 90% seen only once; the top ten take approximately 0.84%. Sequenced: PBMCs. The origin of the receptors is a woman between 18 and 30 years old in good health and CMV-seronegative.

The table lists this clone with a few counts. The rearrangement joins TRBV28 to TRBJ2-7; 7 bases fit TRBD1. Germline assignment: CDR1 MDHEN and CDR2 SYDVKM. Unmatched junction bases numbered 7, after V lost 8 bases and J lost 6 bases. The CDR3 contains 12 residues. CDR3 sequence: CASSSGGLEQYF. CDR3 in DNA: TGTGCCAGCTCTTCAGGGGGTCTCGAGCAGTACTTC.

The chain combines TRBV5-6 with TRBJ2-7; possibly TRBD2 for D (6 bases). Trimming left V 3 bases short and J 9 bases short, with 13 bases between. Germline CDR1 is SGHDT and CDR2 is YYEEEE. This CDR3 has 12 residues. In DNA, the CDR3 is TGTGCCAGCAGCTCGGGGGTTGGCGGGCAGTACTTC. It specifies CASSSGVGGQYF.

This clone was found a few times. This chain joins TRBV6-5 and TRBJ1-2, with D possibly being TRBD1 (6 bases). Trimming left V 6 bases short and J 0 bases short, with 14 bases between. This CDR3 has 15 amino acids. CDR1 is MNHEY, CDR2 SVGAGI, per germline. CDR3 region: CASRAPTGANYGYTF. The DNA of the CDR3 is TGTGCCAGCAGAGCCCCGACAGGCGCTAACTATGGCTACACCTTC.

The chain uses TRBV2 and TRBJ2-3, with D possibly TRBD2 on 5 matching bases. Trimming took off 4 bases at V and 5 bases at J, with 13 bases between the two ends. The CDR3 contains 14 residues. From germline, CDR1 is SNHLY and CDR2 FYNNEI. The CDR3 nucleotides are TGTGCCAGCAGTGTTTGGACTCCGAAAGATACGCAGTATTTT. It translates to CASSVWTPKDTQYF.

The rearrangement links TRBV6-5 to TRBJ1-3, with D maybe TRBD1 (5 bases). The germline V and J ends were trimmed by 5 bases and 3 bases, with 14 bases remaining between them. Germline V gene sequence: CDR1 MNHEY, CDR2 SVGAGI. This CDR3 is 15 amino acids long. CDR3: CASSPQRGGGNTIYF. DNA for the CDR3: TGTGCCAGCAGTCCCCAGAGGGGAGGTGGAAACACCATATATTTT.

This clone was seen a few times. The V call is TRBV5-4, the J call TRBJ2-7, with D unclear. V shed 4 bases and J shed 0 bases, with 8 bases lying between them. The CDR3 consists of 13 residues. The germline CDR1 and CDR2 sequences are SGHNT and YYREEE (reference sequence). The CDR3 region has the DNA TGTGCCAGCAGCCCCTCGAGCTCCTACGAGCAGTACTTC. It encodes CASSPSSSYEQYF.

The chain recombines TRBV7-9 with TRBJ2-2; 11 bases are shared with TRBD2. This CDR3 contains 17 residues. J lost 5 bases, V lost 5 bases, and 10 bases had no gene match. Germline CDR1 is SEHNR and CDR2 is FQNEAQ (reference sequence). The CDR3 sequence: CASSHEPGLAATGELFF. The CDR3 region has the DNA TGTGCCAGCAGCCACGAACCGGGACTAGCGGCAACCGGGGAGCTGTTTTTT.

This clone has only one observation. V usage is TRBV6-6 and J usage is TRBJ1-1, with 10 bases identical to TRBD1. Germline lookup yields CDR1 MNHNY and CDR2 SVGAGI (reference sequence). This CDR3 region has 16 residues. V was pared by 2 bases and J by 4 bases, with 7 bases of the junction left unmatched. The CDR3 loop reads CASSYGTGVWGTEAFF. Here the CDR3 DNA reads TGTGCCAGCAGTTACGGGACAGGGGTTTGGGGCACTGAAGCTTTCTTT.

The chain employs TRBV5-4 and TRBJ2-3; no clear D. The CDR3 runs to 15 residues. Trimming left V 0 bases short and J 0 bases short, with 8 bases between. Germline V lookup: CDR1 SGHNT, CDR2 YYREEE (reference sequence). The CDR3 DNA sequence: TGTGCCAGCAGCTTGGGTCTACAGAGCACAGATACGCAGTATTTT. Protein product: CASSLGLQSTDTQYF.